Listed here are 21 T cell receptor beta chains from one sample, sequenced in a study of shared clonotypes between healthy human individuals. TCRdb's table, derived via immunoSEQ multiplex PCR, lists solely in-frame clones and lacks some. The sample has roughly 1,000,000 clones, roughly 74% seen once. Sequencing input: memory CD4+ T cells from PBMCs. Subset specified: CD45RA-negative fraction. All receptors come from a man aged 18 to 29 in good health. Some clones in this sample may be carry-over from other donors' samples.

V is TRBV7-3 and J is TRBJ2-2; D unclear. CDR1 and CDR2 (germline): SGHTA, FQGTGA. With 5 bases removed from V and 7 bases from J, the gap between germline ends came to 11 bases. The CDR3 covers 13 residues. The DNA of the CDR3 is TGTGCCAGCAGCCTTTATGGTGGCGGGGAGCTGTTTTTT. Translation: CASSLYGGGELFF.

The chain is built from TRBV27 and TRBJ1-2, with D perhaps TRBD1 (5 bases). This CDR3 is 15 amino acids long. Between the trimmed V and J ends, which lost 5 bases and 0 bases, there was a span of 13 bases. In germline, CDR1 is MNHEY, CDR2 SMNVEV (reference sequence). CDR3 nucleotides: TGTGCCAGCAGTCCCCCCGGGGCAGCTAACTATGGCTACACCTTC. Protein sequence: CASSPPGAANYGYTF.

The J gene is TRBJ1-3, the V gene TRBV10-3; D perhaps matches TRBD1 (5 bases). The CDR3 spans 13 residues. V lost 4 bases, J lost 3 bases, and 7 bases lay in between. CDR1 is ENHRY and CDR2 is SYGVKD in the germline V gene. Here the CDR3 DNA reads TGTGCCATCAGTGCGGACAATGGAAACACCATATATTTT. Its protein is CAISADNGNTIYF.

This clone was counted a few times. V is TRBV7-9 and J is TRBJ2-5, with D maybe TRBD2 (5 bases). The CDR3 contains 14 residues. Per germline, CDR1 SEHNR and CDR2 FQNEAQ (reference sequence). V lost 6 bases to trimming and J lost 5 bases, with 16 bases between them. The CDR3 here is CASSKGLLSETQYF. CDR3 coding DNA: TGTGCCAGCAGTAAAGGACTCCTTAGTGAGACCCAGTACTTC.

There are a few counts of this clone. CDR3: CASSSGEAGPRTDTQYF. The CDR3 coding sequence is TGCGCCAGCAGCTCCGGGGAGGCGGGACCCCGGACAGATACGCAGTATTTT. The rearrangement links TRBV5-1 to TRBJ2-3; weak D call: TRBD2 (6 bases). In germline, CDR1 is SGHRS, CDR2 YFSETQ. V lost 3 bases and J 3 bases, leaving 20 bases between the germline ends. CDR3 length equals 17 residues.

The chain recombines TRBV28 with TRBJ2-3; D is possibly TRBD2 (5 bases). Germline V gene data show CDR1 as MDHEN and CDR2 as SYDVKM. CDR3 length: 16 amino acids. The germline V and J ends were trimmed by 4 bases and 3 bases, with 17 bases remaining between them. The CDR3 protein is CASSSPGLAKTDTQYF. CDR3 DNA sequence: TGTGCCAGCAGTTCCCCTGGGCTAGCTAAGACAGATACGCAGTATTTT.

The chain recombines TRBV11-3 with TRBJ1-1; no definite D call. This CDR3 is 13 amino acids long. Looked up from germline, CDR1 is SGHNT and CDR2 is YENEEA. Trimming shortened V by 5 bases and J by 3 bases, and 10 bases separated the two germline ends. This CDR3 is CASSTDAYTEAFF. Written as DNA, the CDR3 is TGTGCCAGCAGCACGGACGCCTACACTGAAGCTTTCTTT.

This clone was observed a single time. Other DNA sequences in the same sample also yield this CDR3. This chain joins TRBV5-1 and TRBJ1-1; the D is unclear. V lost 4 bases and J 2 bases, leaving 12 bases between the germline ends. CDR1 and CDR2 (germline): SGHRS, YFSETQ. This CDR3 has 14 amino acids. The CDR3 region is CASSPDGSNTEAFF. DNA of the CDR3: TGCGCCAGCAGCCCCGACGGGAGTAACACTGAAGCTTTCTTT.

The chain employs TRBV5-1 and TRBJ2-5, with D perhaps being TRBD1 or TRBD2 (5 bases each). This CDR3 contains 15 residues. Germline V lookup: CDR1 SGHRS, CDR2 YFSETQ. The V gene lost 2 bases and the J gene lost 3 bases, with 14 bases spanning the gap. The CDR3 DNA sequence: TGCGCCAGCAGCTTCATGGGGACGGCCGAAGAGACCCAGTACTTC. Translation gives CASSFMGTAEETQYF.

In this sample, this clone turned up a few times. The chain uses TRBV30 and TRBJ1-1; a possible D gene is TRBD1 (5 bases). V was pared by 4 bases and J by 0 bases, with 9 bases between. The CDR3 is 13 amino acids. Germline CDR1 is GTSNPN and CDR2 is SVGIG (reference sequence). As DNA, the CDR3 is TGTGCCTGGACTTGGGGGGTGAACACTGAAGCTTTCTTT. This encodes CAWTWGVNTEAFF.

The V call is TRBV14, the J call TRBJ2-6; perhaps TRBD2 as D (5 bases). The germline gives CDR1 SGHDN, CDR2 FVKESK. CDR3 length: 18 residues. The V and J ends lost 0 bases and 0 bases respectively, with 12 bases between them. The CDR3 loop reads CASSQEGRLVSGANVLTF. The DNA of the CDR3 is TGTGCCAGCAGCCAAGAAGGGAGATTAGTCTCTGGGGCCAACGTCCTGACTTTC.

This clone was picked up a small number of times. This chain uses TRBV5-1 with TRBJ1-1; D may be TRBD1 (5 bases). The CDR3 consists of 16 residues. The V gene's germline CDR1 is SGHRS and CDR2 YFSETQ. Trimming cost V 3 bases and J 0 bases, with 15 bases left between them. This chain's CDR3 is CASSSEVVTVNTEAFF. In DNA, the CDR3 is TGCGCCAGCAGCTCCGAGGTGGTGACAGTGAACACTGAAGCTTTCTTT.

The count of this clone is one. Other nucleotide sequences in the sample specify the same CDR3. CDR3: CATSRAGTSGYEQYF. The CDR3, as DNA: TGTGCCACCAGCAGAGCCGGGACTAGCGGATACGAGCAGTACTTC. The V gene is TRBV15, the J gene TRBJ2-7; 11 bases align to TRBD2. The V segment lost 1 base and the J segment 4 bases; nucleotides outside the gene matches: 3. CDR1 LNHNV and CDR2 YYDKDF come from the germline V gene (reference sequence). The CDR3 is 15 residues long.

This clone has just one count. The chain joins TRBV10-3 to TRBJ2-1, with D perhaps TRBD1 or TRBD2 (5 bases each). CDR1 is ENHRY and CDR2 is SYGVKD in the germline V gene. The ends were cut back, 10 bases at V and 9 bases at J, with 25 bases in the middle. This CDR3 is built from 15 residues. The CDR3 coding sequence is TGTGCCACGGGCACCCGGGACGGACCTCGGAGTGAGCAGTTCTTC. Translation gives CATGTRDGPRSEQFF.

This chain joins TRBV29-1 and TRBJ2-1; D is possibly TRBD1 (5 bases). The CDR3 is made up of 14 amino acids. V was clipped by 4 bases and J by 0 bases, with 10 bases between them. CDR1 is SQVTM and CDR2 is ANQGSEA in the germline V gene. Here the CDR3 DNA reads TGCAGCGTTGCCCGACAGTTCTCCTACAATGAGCAGTTCTTC. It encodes CSVARQFSYNEQFF.

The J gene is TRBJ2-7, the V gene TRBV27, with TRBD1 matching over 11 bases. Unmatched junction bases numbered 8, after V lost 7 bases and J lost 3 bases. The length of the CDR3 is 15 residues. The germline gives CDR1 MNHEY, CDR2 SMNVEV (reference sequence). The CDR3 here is CASTDYGTGGYEQYF. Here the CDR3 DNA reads TGTGCCAGCACCGACTATGGGACAGGGGGCTACGAGCAGTACTTC.

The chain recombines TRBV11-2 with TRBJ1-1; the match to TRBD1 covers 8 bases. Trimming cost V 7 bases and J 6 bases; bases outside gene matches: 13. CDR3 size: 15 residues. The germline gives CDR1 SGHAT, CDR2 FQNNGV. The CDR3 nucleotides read TGTGCCAGCACTTTAACCAGGGGGCGCGGGGCTGAAGCTTTCTTT. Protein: CASTLTRGRGAEAFF.

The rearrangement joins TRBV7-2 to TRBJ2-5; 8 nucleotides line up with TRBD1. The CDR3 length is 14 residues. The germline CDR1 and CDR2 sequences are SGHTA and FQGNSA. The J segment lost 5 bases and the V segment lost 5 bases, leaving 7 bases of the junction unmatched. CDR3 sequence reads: CASSRAGGWETQYF. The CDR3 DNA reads TGTGCCAGCAGCCGCGCAGGGGGCTGGGAGACCCAGTACTTC.

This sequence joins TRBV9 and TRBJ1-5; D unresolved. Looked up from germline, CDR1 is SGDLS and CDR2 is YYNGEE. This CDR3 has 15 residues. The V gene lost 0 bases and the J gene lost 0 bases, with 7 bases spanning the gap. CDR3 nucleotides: TGTGCCAGCAGCGTAGGAGCCCATAGCAATCAGCCCCAGCATTTT. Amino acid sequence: CASSVGAHSNQPQHF.

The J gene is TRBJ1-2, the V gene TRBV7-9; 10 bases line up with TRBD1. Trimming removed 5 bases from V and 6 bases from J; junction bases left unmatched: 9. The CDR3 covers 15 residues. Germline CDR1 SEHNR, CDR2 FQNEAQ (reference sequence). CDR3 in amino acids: CASSIRDRGFDGYTF. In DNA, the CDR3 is TGTGCCAGCAGCATCCGGGACAGGGGCTTTGATGGCTACACCTTC.

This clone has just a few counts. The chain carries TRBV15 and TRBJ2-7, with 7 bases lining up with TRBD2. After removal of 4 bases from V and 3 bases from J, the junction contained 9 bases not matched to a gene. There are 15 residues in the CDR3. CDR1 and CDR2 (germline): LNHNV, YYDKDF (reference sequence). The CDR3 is CATSTSGRENYEQYF. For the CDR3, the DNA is TGTGCCACCAGCACTAGTGGGAGGGAGAACTACGAGCAGTACTTC.